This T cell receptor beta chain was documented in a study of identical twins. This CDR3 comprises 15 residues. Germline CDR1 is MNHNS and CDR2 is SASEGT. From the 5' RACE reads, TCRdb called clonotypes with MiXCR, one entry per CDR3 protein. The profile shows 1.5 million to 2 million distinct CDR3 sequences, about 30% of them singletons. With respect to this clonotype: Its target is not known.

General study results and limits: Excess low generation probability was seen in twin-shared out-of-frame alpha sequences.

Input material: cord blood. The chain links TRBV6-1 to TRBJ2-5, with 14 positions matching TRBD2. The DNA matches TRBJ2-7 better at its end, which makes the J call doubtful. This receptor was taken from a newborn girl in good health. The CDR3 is CASSGWTSGGYEQYF. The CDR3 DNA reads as TGTGCCAGCAGTGGATGGACTAGCGGGGGGTACGAGCAGTACTTC.